This is a list of T cell receptor beta chains from one sample in a study of cytomegalovirus exposure and HLA in healthy donors. Libraries were prepared by immunoSEQ multiplex PCR; TCRdb keeps only in-frame clonotypes and omits some of them. The sample gives 90,000 to 100,000 clones, roughly 70% of which show up once; under 3% is in the top ten. Sequences were obtained from PBMCs. These receptors all stem from a man aged 50 or older in good health and CMV-seronegative. The CDR3 runs from the conserved cysteine through the conserved F or W. A D gene is named only where the DNA matches it firmly. Size tells how often a clone was seen (once, few, many) or the class of an expanded clone, and some rows leave it out.

TRBD1	NA	TRBJ2-7	TRBV30	TGTGCCTGGAGGGACAGGAGCTCCTACGAGCAGTACTTC	CAWRDRSSYEQYF
TRBD1	few	TRBJ1-2	TRBV7-9	TGTGCCAGCAGCCTAACAGGGGTTACTAACTATGGCTACACCTTC	CASSLTGVTNYGYTF
NA	NA	TRBJ1-2	TRBV6-5	TGTGCCAGCAGTGCCCCCCCAGTGTCCAGGGGCCGTTACACCTTC	CASSAPPVSRGRYTF
NA	NA	TRBJ1-3	TRBV2	TGTGCCAGCAGGGCCCGGTGGACTCTGGCTGGAAACACCATATATTTT	CASRARWTLAGNTIYF
TRBD2	NA	TRBJ2-5	TRBV7-8	TGTGCCAGCAGCTTGGGAGGGGCCACCAAAATCCAAGAGACCCAGTACTTC	CASSLGGATKIQETQYF
NA	few	TRBJ1-5	TRBV6-1	TGTGCCAGCACCCCAGGCCCGGGAATGAGTGGGCCCCAGCATTTT	CASTPGPGMSGPQHF
NA	NA	TRBJ1-1	TRBV11-2	TGTGCCAGCAGCTTAGACCCCCCGGGATTCCTCACTGAAGCTTTCTTT	CASSLDPPGFLTEAFF
TRBD1	once	TRBJ1-2	TRBV28	TGTGCCAGCATCCCTTTCAGGGGGCAAAACTATGGCTACACCTTC	CASIPFRGQNYGYTF
NA	NA	TRBJ2-7	TRBV7-9	TGTGCCAGCAGCAAAAGCCCCTCGACAGGAGGCTCCTACGAGCAGTACTTC	CASSKSPSTGGSYEQYF
NA	NA	TRBJ2-7	TRBV7-9	TGTGCCAGCAGCTTAGTCCTAGGAAAGGCGAACGAGCAGTACTTC	CASSLVLGKANEQYF
TRBD1	few	TRBJ2-2	TRBV7-9	TGTGCCAGCAGCACAGGGGGTAACGGGGAGCTGTTTTTT	CASSTGGNGELFF
NA	NA	TRBJ2-7	TRBV18	TGTGCCAGCTCACCGGGACTGACCTACGAGCAGTACTTC	CASSPGLTYEQYF
TRBD1	NA	TRBJ1-4	TRBV4-3	TGCGCCAGCAGCCACAGGGGGGATGAAAAACTGTTTTTT	CASSHRGDEKLFF
NA	NA	TRBJ2-3	TRBV11-3	TGTGCCAGCAGCCAACAGGGTAACACAGATACGCAGTATTTT	CASSQQGNTDTQYF
NA	NA	TRBJ1-5	TRBV7-9	TGTGCCAGCAGCCCCCCCGGGTACAATCAGCCCCAGCATTTT	CASSPPGYNQPQHF
NA	few	TRBJ2-7	TRBV6-6	TGTGCCAGCAGAAAGAGAACAGGGTCTTACGAGCAGTACTTC	CASRKRTGSYEQYF
NA	NA	TRBJ2-3	TRBV5-1	TGCGCCAGCAGCTTTTCGTTAGCTGGAGATACGCAGTATTTT	CASSFSLAGDTQYF
NA	once	TRBJ1-6	TRBV7-9	TGTGCCAGCAGCTTACTGGCAGGGATGGATTCACCCCTCCACTTT	CASSLLAGMDSPLHF
TRBD1	NA	TRBJ2-7	TRBV11-2	TGTGCCAGCAGCTTGCTACAGGGGGGACCAGCCTACGAGCAGTACTTC	CASSLLQGGPAYEQYF
TRBD2	NA	TRBJ2-2	TRBV7-8	TGTGCCAGCAGCCTCGGGAGGTTTAACACCGGGGAGCTGTTTTTT	CASSLGRFNTGELFF
NA	NA	TRBJ1-2	TRBV7-2	TGTGCCAGCAGCTTAGCGGTTGCAGGGAACTATGGCTACACCTTC	CASSLAVAGNYGYTF
TRBD1	few	TRBJ2-7	TRBV28	TGTGCCAGCAGTTATTCGGCCAGGACAGGGCCTTCCTTC	CASSYSARTGPSF
NA	once	TRBJ1-2	TRBV10-3	TGTGCCATCAGTGGGACGGGACTTATGGACTACACCTTC	CAISGTGLMDYTF
NA	NA	TRBJ2-3	TRBV10-1	TGCGCCAGCAGTGAGTCAGGCCAGGGGAGCACAGATACGCAGTATTTT	CASSESGQGSTDTQYF